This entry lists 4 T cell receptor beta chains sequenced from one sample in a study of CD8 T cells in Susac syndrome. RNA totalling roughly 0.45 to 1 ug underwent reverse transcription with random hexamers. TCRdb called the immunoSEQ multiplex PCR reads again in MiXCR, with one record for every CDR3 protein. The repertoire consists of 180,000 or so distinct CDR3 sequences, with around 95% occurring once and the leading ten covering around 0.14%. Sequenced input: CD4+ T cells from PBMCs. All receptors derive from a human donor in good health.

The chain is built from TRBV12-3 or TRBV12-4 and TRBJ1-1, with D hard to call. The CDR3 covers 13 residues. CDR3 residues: CAALGPWNTEAFF. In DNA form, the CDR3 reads TGTGCGGCTTTGGGCCCGTGGAACACTGAAGCTTTCTTT.

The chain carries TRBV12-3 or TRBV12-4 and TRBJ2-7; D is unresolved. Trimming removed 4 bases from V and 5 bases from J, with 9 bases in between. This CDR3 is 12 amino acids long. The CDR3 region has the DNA TGTGCCAGCAGTTCCCGTACGAACGAGCAGTACTTC. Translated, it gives CASSSRTNEQYF.

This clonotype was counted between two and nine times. CDR3 amino acids: CASSLSGNEQYF. The CDR3, as DNA: TGTGCCAGCAGCTTGAGTGGGAACGAGCAGTACTTC. The chain recombines TRBV7-2 with TRBJ2-7; no reliable D call. Trimming removed 3 bases at V and 5 bases at J, with 8 bases between. Germline V gene data show CDR1 as SGHTA and CDR2 as FQGNSA. This CDR3 region has 12 residues.

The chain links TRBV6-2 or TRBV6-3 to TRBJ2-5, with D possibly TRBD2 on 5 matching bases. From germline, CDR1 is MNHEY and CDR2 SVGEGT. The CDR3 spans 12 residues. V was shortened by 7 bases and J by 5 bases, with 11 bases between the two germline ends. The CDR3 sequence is CASTEGEETQYF. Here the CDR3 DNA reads TGTGCCAGCACAGAGGGCGAGGAGACCCAGTACTTC.